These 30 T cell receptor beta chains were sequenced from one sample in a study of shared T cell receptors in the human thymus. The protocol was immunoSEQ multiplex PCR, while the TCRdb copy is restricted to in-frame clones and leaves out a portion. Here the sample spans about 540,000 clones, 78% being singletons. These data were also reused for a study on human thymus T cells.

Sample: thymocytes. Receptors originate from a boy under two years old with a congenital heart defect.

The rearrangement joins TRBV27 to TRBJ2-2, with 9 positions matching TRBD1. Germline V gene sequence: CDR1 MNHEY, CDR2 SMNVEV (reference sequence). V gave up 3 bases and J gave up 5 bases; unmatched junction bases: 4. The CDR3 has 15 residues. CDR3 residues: CASSFTGGATGELFF. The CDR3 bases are TGTGCCAGCAGTTTTACAGGGGGCGCTACCGGGGAGCTGTTTTTT.

The CDR3 is CASSRQGAGEQYF. CDR3 sequence (DNA): TGTGCCAGCAGCCGACAGGGGGCGGGAGAGCAGTACTTC. This chain connects TRBV7-2 to TRBJ2-7; 10 positions agree with TRBD1. CDR1 is SGHTA, CDR2 FQGNSA, per germline. After removal of 5 bases from V and 7 bases from J, the junction contained 5 bases not matched to a gene. The CDR3 has 13 amino acids.

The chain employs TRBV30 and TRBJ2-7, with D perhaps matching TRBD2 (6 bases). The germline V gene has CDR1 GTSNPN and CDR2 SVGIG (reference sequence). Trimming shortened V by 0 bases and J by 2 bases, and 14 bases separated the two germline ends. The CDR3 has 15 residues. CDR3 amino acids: CAWSVSWEETYEQYF. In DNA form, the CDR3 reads TGTGCCTGGAGTGTTAGTTGGGAGGAGACCTACGAGCAGTACTTC.

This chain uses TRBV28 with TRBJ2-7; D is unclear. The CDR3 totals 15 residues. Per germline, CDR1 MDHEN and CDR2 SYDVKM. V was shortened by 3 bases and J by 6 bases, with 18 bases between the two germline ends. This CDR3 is CASSLGLSEGAEQYF. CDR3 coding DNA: TGTGCCAGCAGTTTGGGCCTATCCGAAGGTGCCGAGCAGTACTTC.

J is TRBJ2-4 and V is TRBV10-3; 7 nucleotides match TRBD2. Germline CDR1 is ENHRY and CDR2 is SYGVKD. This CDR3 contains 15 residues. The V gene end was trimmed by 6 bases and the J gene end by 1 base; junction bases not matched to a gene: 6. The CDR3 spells CAIRGGITAKNIQYF. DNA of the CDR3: TGTGCCATCAGGGGGGGGATTACGGCCAAAAACATTCAGTACTTC.

CDR3 DNA sequence: TGTGCCAGCTCACCCACAGGGAACCTTAACATTCAGTACTTC. It is translated as CASSPTGNLNIQYF. The chain employs TRBV18 and TRBJ2-4; D may be TRBD1 (6 bases). The CDR3 sequence is 14 residues long. Trimming removed 3 bases at V and 7 bases at J, with 13 bases between. The germline V gene has CDR1 KGHSH and CDR2 LQKENI. Filled out from reference TRBV18 and TRBJ2-4, the complete variable domain reads NAGVMQNPRHLVRRRGQEARLRCSPMKGHSHVYWYRQLPEEGLKFMVYLQKENIIDESGMPKERFSAEFPKEGPSILRIQQVVRGDSAAYFCASSPTGNLNIQYFGAGTRLSVL.

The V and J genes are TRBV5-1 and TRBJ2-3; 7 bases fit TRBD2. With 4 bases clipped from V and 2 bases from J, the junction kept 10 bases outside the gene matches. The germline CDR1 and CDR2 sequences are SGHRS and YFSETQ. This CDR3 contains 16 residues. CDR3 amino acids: CASSALVAGVTDTQYF. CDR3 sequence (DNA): TGCGCCAGCAGCGCCCTTGTCGCGGGAGTCACAGATACGCAGTATTTT.

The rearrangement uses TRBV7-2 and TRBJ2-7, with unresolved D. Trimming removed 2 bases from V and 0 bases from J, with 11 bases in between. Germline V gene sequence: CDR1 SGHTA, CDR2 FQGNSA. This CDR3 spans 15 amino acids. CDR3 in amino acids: CASSLFPGDSYEQYF. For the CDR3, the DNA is TGTGCCAGCAGCTTATTCCCAGGCGACTCCTACGAGCAGTACTTC.

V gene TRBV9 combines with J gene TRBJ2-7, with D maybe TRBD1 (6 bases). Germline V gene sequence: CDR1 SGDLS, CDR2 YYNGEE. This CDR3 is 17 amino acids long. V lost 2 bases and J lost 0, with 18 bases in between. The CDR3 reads CASSVRDKGPPSYEQYF. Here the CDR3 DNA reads TGTGCCAGCAGCGTTCGGGACAAGGGGCCCCCCTCCTACGAGCAGTACTTC. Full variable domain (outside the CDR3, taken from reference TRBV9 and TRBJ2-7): DSGVTQTPKHLITATGQRVTLRCSPRSGDLSVYWYQQSLDQGLQFLIQYYNGEERAKGNILERFSAQQFPDLHSELNLSSLELGDSALYFCASSVRDKGPPSYEQYFGPGTRLTVT.

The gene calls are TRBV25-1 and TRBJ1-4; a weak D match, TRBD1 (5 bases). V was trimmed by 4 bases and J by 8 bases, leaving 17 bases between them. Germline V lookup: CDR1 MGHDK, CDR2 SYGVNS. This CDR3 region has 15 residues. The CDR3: CASSGRQHEQEKLFF. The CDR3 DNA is TGTGCCAGCAGTGGAAGACAGCACGAACAAGAAAAACTGTTTTTT.

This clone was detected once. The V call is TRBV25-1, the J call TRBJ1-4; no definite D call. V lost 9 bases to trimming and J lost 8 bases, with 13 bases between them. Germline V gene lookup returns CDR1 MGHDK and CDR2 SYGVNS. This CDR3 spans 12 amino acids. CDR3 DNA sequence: TGTGCCAGTTGCGGGGAGCGGGAAAAACTGTTTTTT. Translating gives CASCGEREKLFF.

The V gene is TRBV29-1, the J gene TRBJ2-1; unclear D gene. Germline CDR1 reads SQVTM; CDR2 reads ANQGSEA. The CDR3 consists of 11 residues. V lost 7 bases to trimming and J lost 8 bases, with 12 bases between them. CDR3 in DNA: TGCAGCGCCCCGGCCGGGTATGAGCAGTTCTTC. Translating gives CSAPAGYEQFF.

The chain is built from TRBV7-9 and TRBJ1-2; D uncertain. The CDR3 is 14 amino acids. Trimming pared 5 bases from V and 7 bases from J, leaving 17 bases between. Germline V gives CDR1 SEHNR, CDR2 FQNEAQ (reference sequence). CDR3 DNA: TGTGCCAGCAGCCGCAGGCTTACGGCGAGTGGCTACACCTTC. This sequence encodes CASSRRLTASGYTF. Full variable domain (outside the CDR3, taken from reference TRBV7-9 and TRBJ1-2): DTGVSQNPRHKITKRGQNVTFRCDPISEHNRLYWYRQTLGQGPEFLTYFQNEAQLEKSRLLSDRFSAERPKGSFSTLEIQRTEQGDSAMYLCASSRRLTASGYTFGSGTRLTVV.

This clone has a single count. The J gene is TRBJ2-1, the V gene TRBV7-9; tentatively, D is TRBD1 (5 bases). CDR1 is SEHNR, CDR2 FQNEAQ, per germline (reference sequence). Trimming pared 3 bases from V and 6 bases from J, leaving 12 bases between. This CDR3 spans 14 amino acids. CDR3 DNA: TGTGCCAGCAGCTTGGCAGGGTCGGCCAATGAGCAGTTCTTC. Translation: CASSLAGSANEQFF.

The CDR3 DNA reads as TGCGCCAGCAGCCAAGAGGGGGTCCGACAGGGAAGACAAGAGACCCAGTACTTC. It yields the protein CASSQEGVRQGRQETQYF. The V gene is TRBV4-3, the J gene TRBJ2-5; 7 positions match TRBD1. The CDR3 runs 18 residues. CDR1 is LGHNA, CDR2 YSLEER, per germline. J gave up 2 bases and V 0 bases, and 12 bases lay outside the gene matches.

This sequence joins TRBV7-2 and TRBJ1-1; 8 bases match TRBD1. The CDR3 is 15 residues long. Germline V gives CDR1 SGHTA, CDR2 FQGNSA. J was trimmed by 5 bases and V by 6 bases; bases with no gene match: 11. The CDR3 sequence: CASSPSTGGETEAFF. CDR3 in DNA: TGTGCCAGCAGTCCCAGTACAGGGGGTGAGACTGAAGCTTTCTTT.

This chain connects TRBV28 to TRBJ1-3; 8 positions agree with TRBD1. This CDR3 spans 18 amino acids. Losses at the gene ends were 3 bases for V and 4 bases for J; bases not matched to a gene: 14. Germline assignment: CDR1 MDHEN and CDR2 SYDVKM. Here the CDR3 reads CASSFYLRGRGPGNTIYF. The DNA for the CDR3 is TGTGCCAGCAGTTTTTACCTTCGGGGCAGGGGGCCGGGAAACACCATATATTTT.

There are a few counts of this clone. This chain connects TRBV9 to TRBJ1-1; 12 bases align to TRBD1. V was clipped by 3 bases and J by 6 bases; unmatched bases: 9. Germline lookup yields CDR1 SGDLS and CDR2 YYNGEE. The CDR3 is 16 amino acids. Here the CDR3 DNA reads TGTGCCAGCAGCGCCTGGGACAGGGGGCTTGGGGCTGAAGCTTTCTTT. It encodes CASSAWDRGLGAEAFF.

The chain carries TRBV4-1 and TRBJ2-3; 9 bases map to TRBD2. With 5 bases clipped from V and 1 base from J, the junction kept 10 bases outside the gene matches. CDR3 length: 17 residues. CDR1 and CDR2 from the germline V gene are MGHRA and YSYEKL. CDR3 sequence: CASSGAGGGGGTDTQYF. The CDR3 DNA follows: TGCGCCAGCAGCGGTGCCGGGGGCGGGGGGGGCACAGATACGCAGTATTTT.

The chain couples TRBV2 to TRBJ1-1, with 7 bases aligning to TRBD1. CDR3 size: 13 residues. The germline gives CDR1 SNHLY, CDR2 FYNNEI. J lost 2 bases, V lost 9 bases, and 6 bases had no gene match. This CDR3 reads CARRGQPNTEAFF. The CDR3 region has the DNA TGTGCCAGGAGGGGACAGCCCAACACTGAAGCTTTCTTT.

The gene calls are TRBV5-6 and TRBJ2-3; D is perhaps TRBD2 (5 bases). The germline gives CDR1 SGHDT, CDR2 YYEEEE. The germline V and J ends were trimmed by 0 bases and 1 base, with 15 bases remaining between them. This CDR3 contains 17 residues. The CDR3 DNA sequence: TGTGCCAGCAGCTTGGGACCGGGGTTAACCCGCACAGATACGCAGTATTTT. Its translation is CASSLGPGLTRTDTQYF.

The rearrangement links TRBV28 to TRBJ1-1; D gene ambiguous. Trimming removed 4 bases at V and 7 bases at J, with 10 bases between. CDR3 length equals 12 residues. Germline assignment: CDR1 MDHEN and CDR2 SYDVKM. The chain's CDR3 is CASSSPGGEAFF. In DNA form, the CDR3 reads TGTGCCAGCAGTTCCCCGGGAGGTGAAGCTTTCTTT.

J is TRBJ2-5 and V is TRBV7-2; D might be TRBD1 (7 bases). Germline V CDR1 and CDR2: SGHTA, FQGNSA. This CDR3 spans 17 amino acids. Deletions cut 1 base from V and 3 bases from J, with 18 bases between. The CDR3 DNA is TGTGCCAGCAGCTTAGAGGAGGAGGGGGCGGAAGAAGAGACCCAGTACTTC. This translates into CASSLEEEGAEEETQYF.

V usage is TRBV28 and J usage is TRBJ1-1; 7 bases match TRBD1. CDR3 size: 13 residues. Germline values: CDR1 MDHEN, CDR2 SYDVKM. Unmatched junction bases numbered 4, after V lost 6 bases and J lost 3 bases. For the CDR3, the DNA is TGTGCCAGCAGAAGTGACAGGGACACTGAAGCTTTCTTT. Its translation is CASRSDRDTEAFF.

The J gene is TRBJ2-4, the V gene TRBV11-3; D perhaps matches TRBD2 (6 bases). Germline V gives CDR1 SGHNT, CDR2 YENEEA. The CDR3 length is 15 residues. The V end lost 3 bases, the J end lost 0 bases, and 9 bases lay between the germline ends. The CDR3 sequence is CASSLGEVAKNIQYF. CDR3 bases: TGTGCCAGCAGCTTGGGGGAGGTAGCCAAAAACATTCAGTACTTC. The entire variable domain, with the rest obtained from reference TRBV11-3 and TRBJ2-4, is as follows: EAGVVQSPRYKIIEKKQPVAFWCNPISGHNTLYWYLQNLGQGPELLIRYENEEAVDDSQLPKDRFSAERLKGVDSTLKIQPAELGDSAVYLCASSLGEVAKNIQYFGAGTRLSVL.

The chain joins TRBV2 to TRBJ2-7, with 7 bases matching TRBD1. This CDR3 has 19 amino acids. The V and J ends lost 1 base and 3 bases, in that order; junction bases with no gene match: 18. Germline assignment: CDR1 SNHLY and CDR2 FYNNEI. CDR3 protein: CASSEVEGGWTGMVYEQYF. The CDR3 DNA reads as TGTGCCAGCAGTGAAGTTGAAGGAGGATGGACAGGAATGGTCTACGAGCAGTACTTC.

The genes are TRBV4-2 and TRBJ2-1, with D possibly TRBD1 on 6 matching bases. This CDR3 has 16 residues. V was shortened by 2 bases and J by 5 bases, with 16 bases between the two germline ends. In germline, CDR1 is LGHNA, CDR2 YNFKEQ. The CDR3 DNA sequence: TGTGCCAGCAGCCAACTTACGCAGGGGACCCACAATGAGCAGTTCTTC. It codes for CASSQLTQGTHNEQFF.

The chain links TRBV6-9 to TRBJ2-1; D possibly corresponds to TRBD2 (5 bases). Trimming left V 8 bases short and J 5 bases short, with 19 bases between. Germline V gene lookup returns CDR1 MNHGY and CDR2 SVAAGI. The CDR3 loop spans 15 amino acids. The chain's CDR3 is CASLLDYHRNNEQFF. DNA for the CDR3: TGTGCCAGCCTTCTCGACTACCATAGGAACAATGAGCAGTTCTTC.

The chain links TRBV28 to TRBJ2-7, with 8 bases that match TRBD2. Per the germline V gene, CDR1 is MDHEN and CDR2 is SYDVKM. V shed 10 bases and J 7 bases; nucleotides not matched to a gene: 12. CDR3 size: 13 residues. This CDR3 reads CATLPGGRGEQYF. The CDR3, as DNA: TGTGCCACCTTACCGGGAGGGCGAGGGGAGCAGTACTTC.

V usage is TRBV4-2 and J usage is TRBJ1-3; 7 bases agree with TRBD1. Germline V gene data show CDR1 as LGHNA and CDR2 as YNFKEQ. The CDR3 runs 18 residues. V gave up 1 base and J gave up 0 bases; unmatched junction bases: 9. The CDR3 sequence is CASSQVERGQHSGNTIYF. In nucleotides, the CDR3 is TGTGCCAGCAGCCAAGTTGAGAGGGGACAGCACTCTGGAAACACCATATATTTT.